A selection of T cell receptor beta chains follows, all from one sample in a study of cytomegalovirus exposure and HLA in healthy donors. Sequenced by immunoSEQ multiplex PCR; TCRdb stores in-frame clones only, minus some. Seen here are fewer than 120,000 clones, approximately 87% observed once, and the top ten hold under 1.5%. Specimen: PBMCs. The receptor source for this set is a woman aged 25 to 39 in good health and CMV-seropositive. Each CDR3 is given without its conserved first and last residue.

j_gene: TRBJ2-2; v_gene: TRBV13; CDR3aa: ASSLGGQGTRTGELF
j_gene: TRBJ1-1; v_gene: TRBV18; CDR3aa: ASSTKQDTEAF
j_gene: TRBJ2-1; v_gene: TRBV4-2; CDR3aa: ASSQDSLAGNEQF
j_gene: TRBJ2-2; v_gene: TRBV7-6; CDR3aa: ASSSAAGYGELF
j_gene: TRBJ2-3; v_gene: TRBV5-4; CDR3aa: ASSLTGTSGRAGSADTQY
j_gene: TRBJ2-5; v_gene: TRBV7-3; CDR3aa: ASSRGTGSETQY
j_gene: TRBJ2-7; v_gene: TRBV5-6; CDR3aa: ASSRQTGGEQY
j_gene: TRBJ1-5; v_gene: TRBV5-6; CDR3aa: ASSTGGSNQPQH
j_gene: TRBJ2-2; v_gene: TRBV2; CDR3aa: ASSPTLANTGELF
j_gene: TRBJ2-1; v_gene: TRBV7-3; CDR3aa: ASSLGLAGGNEQF
j_gene: TRBJ2-5; v_gene: TRBV5-6; CDR3aa: ASSPFGHSVGTQY
j_gene: TRBJ1-1; v_gene: TRBV30; CDR3aa: AWSPRTAEAF
j_gene: TRBJ2-7; v_gene: TRBV19; CDR3aa: ASTRDTPYEQY
j_gene: TRBJ1-4; v_gene: TRBV7-9; CDR3aa: ASSIGQGRGSGEKLF
j_gene: TRBJ2-5; v_gene: TRBV19; CDR3aa: ASLPTGEETQY
j_gene: TRBJ2-5; v_gene: TRBV7-2; CDR3aa: ASSLGGLESETQY
j_gene: TRBJ2-7; v_gene: TRBV9; CDR3aa: ASSVAGRGYEQY
j_gene: TRBJ1-1; v_gene: TRBV29-1; CDR3aa: SVDRNTEAF
j_gene: TRBJ1-1; v_gene: TRBV6-5; CDR3aa: ASSSLVSGGTEAF
j_gene: TRBJ2-2; v_gene: TRBV4-2; CDR3aa: ASSQEAGTGGTGELF
j_gene: TRBJ2-7; v_gene: TRBV6-1; CDR3aa: ASSEAHGGATGEQY
j_gene: TRBJ2-7; v_gene: TRBV14; CDR3aa: ASSQGAEQY
j_gene: TRBJ1-1; v_gene: TRBV5-1; CDR3aa: ASSLGQATEAF
j_gene: TRBJ2-2; v_gene: TRBV2; CDR3aa: ASLRGPGELF
j_gene: TRBJ2-7; v_gene: TRBV6-1; CDR3aa: ASSEGVMTGGPEEQY
j_gene: TRBJ2-7; v_gene: TRBV15; CDR3aa: ATSRDKDIPSYEQY
j_gene: TRBJ2-2; v_gene: TRBV7-2; CDR3aa: ASSQKVLAGTGELF
j_gene: TRBJ1-1; v_gene: TRBV2; CDR3aa: ASSHRLLNTEAF
j_gene: TRBJ2-3; v_gene: TRBV14; CDR3aa: ASKPSSSTDTQY
j_gene: TRBJ1-2; v_gene: TRBV4-1; CDR3aa: ASSQGDRGYGYT
j_gene: TRBJ2-1; v_gene: TRBV18; CDR3aa: ASSLREGAGRHNEQF
j_gene: TRBJ2-7; v_gene: TRBV5-1; CDR3aa: ASSLDVVSSYEQY
j_gene: TRBJ2-6; v_gene: TRBV9; CDR3aa: ASSRGGESSGANVLT
j_gene: TRBJ1-1; v_gene: TRBV2; CDR3aa: ASSEAGRGRDAF
j_gene: TRBJ2-7; v_gene: TRBV7-6; CDR3aa: ASSLNSVGEQY
j_gene: TRBJ1-2; v_gene: TRBV19; CDR3aa: ASSPGGVNYGYT
j_gene: TRBJ2-5; v_gene: TRBV4-2; CDR3aa: ASSQDSAGGETQY
j_gene: TRBJ1-2; v_gene: TRBV5-4; CDR3aa: ASSLDGNHGYT
j_gene: TRBJ2-6; v_gene: TRBV5-1; CDR3aa: ASSLLPGQGAAGANVLT
j_gene: TRBJ1-2; v_gene: TRBV19; CDR3aa: ASSIGTGGRFGGYT
j_gene: TRBJ1-6; v_gene: TRBV5-1; CDR3aa: ASSTDPGRTMSSYNSPLH
j_gene: TRBJ2-1; v_gene: TRBV28; CDR3aa: ASRAGAGEQF
j_gene: TRBJ2-5; v_gene: TRBV9; CDR3aa: ASSVEQGNQETQY
j_gene: TRBJ2-7; v_gene: TRBV6-1; CDR3aa: ASSVTSGGQDEQY
j_gene: TRBJ2-2; v_gene: TRBV5-4; CDR3aa: ASSQGLNTGELF
j_gene: TRBJ2-2; v_gene: TRBV9; CDR3aa: ASSVSRNTGELF
j_gene: TRBJ2-5; v_gene: TRBV2; CDR3aa: ASSVLETQY
j_gene: TRBJ1-6; v_gene: TRBV25-1; CDR3aa: ASVGTGINSPLH
j_gene: TRBJ2-7; v_gene: TRBV11-3; CDR3aa: ASSSTSGTLGEQY